This T cell receptor (beta chain) derives from a study of Ad26.COV2.S vaccination and SARS-CoV-2 variants. At the level of the study: COV1001, an Ad26.COV2.S trial, supplied this vaccine-arm donor.

A word on this clone: Its antigen is undetermined.

Treatment denoted: roughly 18 received Ad26.COV2.S at low or high dose, single or two shots; about 5 received placebo; per-sample allocation not given. Following the first vaccine or placebo injection, samples were taken on day 63. Study outcomes and limitations: Vaccine recipients surpassed placebo recipients in spike-specific TCR breadth.

TCRdb's table, derived via immunoSEQ multiplex PCR, lists solely in-frame clones and lacks some. The sample includes 350,000 to 500,000 clones, 80% to 95% of them seen just once. V was trimmed by 5 bases and J by 6 bases, leaving 14 bases between them. There are 15 residues in the CDR3. Germline V gene sequence: CDR1 MNHEY, CDR2 SMNVEV (reference sequence). The source of this sequence is a person between 18 and 60 years old who received the Ad26.COV2.S COVID-19 vaccine or a placebo. The input for sequencing was peripheral blood, taken in a trial of Ad26.COV2.S vaccine versus placebo. V usage is TRBV27 and J usage is TRBJ1-6; D is perhaps TRBD1 (6 bases). CDR3 in DNA: TGTGCCAGCAGTCCATTACAGGGTATTAATTCACCCCTCCACTTT. Protein product: CASSPLQGINSPLHF.